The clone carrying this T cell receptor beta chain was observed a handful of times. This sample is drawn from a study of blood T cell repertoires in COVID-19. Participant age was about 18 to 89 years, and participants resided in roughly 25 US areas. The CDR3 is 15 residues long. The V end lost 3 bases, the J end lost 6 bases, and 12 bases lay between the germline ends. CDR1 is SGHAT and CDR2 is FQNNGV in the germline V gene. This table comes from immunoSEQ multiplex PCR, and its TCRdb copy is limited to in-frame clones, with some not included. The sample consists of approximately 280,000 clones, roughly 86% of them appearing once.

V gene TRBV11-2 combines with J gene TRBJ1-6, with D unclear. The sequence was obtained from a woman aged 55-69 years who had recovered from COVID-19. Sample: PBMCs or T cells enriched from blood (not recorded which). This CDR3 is CASSFQRTPNSPLHF. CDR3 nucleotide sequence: TGTGCCAGCAGCTTTCAGCGGACCCCTAATTCACCCCTCCACTTT.